The T cell receptor beta chain under discussion was sequenced for a study of Ad26.COV2.S vaccination and SARS-CoV-2 variants (dated by TCRdb to about 2021). Regarding the research as a whole: Vaccine-arm donors were drawn from COV1001, a multicentre, randomized, double-blind, placebo-controlled phase I-IIa trial of Ad26.COV2.S in healthy adults. The TCR-sequenced set comprised around 30 samples: some 19 Ad26.COV2.S vaccine recipients, 5 placebo recipients and 8 SARS-CoV-2 convalescent individuals. The specificity and breadth of SARS-CoV-2-reactive T cell receptors after Ad26.COV2.S vaccination were assessed by TCRbeta repertoire sequencing. Throughout the experiments and outcome assessment, investigators stayed blinded to trial group allocation. Participants in the trial were split at random into five groups of five each, receiving low-dose or high-dose Ad26.COV2.S once or twice, or else placebo on both occasions. Ad26.COV2.S was administered intramuscularly at 5 x 10^10 or 1 x 10^11 viral particles, either as a single shot or as two shots given 56 days apart. Summary of the overall study and its limitations: Non-spike TCR breadth was comparable between vaccine and placebo recipients, consistent with the vaccine containing only spike. After vaccination, spike-specific CD8+ and CD4+ T cell responses were reported to show substantial breadth. Compared with placebo recipients, Ad26.COV2.S recipients showed higher spike-specific TCR breadth (P = 0.0014). The authors noted that total T cell responses may have been underestimated by the TCR breadth and depth analyses. The study lacked the statistical power to compare responses across vaccine doses or regimens.

The immunoSEQ Assay was the method used to sequence TCRbeta CDR3 regions. After extraction, genomic DNA underwent amplification by bias-controlled multiplex PCR, followed by high-throughput sequencing. The authors' pipeline ran thus. To quantify the absolute abundance of each unique TCRbeta CDR3 region, sequences were collapsed and filtered. T cell fraction was estimated by normalizing TCRbeta template counts to usable DNA, with usable DNA measured through amplification of reference genes found in all nucleated cells. Repertoire TCRs were annotated as SARS-CoV-2-specific by exact matching of V gene, CDR3 amino acid sequence and J gene to a known reactive TCR set. The reference SARS-CoV-2 TCR set was obtained from MIRA and was filtered for enrichment in COVID-19-positive ImmuneCODE repertoires, whereby public or cross-reactive TCRs were removed. Using the MIRA antigens, annotated TCRs were further analysed by specific ORF or by position within an ORF. Breadth was defined as annotated unique rearrangements over total unique productive rearrangements; depth was the summed frequency of those rearrangements. Group comparisons of TCR breadth used two-sided Wilcoxon rank-sum tests. Sourced from immuneACCESS, this table was stored by TCRdb with only in-frame sequences that have V and J called. A share of the clones is absent; for the studies checked, an unresolved V gene accounts for under half, and the remainder has no known explanation. V and J calls and clone size are as listed in that table; D and trimming were resolved from the DNA. A total of around 320,000 clones appear in this sample, around 87% of them only once. The top ten hold roughly 3.2% of the sample.

What the treatment or condition label conveys for this sample: around 19 received Ad26.COV2.S at low or high dose, single or two shots; roughly 5 received placebo; per-sample allocation not given. Repertoires of vaccine and placebo recipients were sequenced from samples collected on day 63 after the first injection. In Cohort 1b, about 25 adults aged 18-55 years were enrolled at a single site in Boston, USA, between 29 July and 7 August 2020. Ad26.COV2.S was a replication-incompetent adenovirus type 26 vector that expressed a prefusion-stabilized SARS-CoV-2 spike protein derived from the original Wuhan strain. The germline V gene supplies CDR1 SGHNT and CDR2 YENEEA. Cut back by 3 bases and 2 bases, the V and J ends lie 18 bases apart. CDR3 length: 17 amino acids, cysteine to phenylalanine. Of the read, only the CDR3 DNA is kept; its 51 bases are in frame from base 1. For this clone: The target of this receptor is not known. Within one base of it there is no much larger clone, and no base qualities were kept.

The TCR originated in a person aged 18-65 years who received the Ad26.COV2.S COVID-19 vaccine or a placebo. Sequences were derived from peripheral blood, sampled in a trial of Ad26.COV2.S vaccine versus placebo. The sequence joins TRBV11-3 to TRBJ2-3; 6 matching bases give a weak D call of TRBD2. CDR3 loop: CASSFRGLGGPTDTQYF. The DNA is as follows: TGTGCCAGCAGCTTCAGAGGGTTGGGGGGACCCACAGATACGCAGTATTTT.